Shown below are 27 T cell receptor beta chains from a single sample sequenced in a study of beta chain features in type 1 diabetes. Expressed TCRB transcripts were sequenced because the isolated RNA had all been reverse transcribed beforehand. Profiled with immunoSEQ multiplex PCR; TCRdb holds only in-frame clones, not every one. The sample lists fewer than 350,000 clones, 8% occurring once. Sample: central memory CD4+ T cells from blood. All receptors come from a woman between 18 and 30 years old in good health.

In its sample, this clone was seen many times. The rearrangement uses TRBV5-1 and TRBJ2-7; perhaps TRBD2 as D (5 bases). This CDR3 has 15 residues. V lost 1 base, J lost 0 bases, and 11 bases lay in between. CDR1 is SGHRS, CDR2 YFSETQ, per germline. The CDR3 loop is CASSLTAATSYEQYF. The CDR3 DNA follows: TGCGCCAGCAGCTTGACAGCGGCAACCTCCTACGAGCAGTACTTC.

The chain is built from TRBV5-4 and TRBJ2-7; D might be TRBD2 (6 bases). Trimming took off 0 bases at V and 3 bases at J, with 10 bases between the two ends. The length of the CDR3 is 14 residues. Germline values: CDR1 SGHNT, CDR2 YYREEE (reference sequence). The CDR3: CASSLGQGLYEQYF. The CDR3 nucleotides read TGTGCCAGCAGCTTGGGGCAGGGACTCTACGAGCAGTACTTC.

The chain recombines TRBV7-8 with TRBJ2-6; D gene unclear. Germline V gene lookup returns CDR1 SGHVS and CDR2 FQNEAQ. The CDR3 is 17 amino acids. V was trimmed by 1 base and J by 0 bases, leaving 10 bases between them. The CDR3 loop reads CASSLEQLNSGANVLTF. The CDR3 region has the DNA TGTGCCAGCAGCTTAGAACAGCTAAACTCTGGGGCCAACGTCCTGACTTTC. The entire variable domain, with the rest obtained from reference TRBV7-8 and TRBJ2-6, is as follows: GAGVSQSPRYKVAKRGQDVALRCDPISGHVSLFWYQQALGQGPEFLTYFQNEAQLDKSGLPSDRFFAERPEGSVSTLKIQRTQQEDSAVYLCASSLEQLNSGANVLTFGAGSRLTVL.

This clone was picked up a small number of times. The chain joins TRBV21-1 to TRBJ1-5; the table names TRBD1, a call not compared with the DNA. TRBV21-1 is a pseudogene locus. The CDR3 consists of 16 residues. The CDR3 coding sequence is TGTGCCAGCGGTCCCTCAGGGGACGGTGTGAATCAGCCCCAGCATTTT. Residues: CASGPSGDGVNQPQHF.

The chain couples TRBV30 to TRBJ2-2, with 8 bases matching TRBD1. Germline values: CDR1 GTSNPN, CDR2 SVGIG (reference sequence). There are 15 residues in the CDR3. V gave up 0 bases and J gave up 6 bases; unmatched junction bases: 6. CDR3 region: CAWSVQGQVSGELFF. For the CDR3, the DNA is TGTGCCTGGAGTGTACAGGGACAGGTATCCGGGGAGCTGTTTTTT.

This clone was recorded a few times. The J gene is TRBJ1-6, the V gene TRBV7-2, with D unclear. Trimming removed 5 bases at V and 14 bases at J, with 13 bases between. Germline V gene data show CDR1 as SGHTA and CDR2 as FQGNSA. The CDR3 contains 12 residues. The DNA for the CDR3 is TGTGCCAGCAGCCGAAGTACGGGATCCCTCCACTTT. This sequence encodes CASSRSTGSLHF.

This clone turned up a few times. Here the CDR3 DNA reads TGTGCCAGCAGTCCTCAAATAGTACTCCCCTCCAACGTCCTGACTTTC. This sequence encodes CASSPQIVLPSNVLTF. The chain couples TRBV27 to TRBJ2-6; the D is unclear. Germline V lookup: CDR1 MNHEY, CDR2 SMNVEV (reference sequence). This CDR3 is 16 amino acids long. Trimming shortened V by 5 bases and J by 8 bases, and 19 bases separated the two germline ends.

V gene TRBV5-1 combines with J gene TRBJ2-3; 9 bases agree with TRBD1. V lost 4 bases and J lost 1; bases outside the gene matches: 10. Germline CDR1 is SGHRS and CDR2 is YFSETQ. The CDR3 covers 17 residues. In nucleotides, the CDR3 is TGCGCCAGCAGCCCCTCCCCGGGACAGGGAGGCACAGATACGCAGTATTTT. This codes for CASSPSPGQGGTDTQYF.

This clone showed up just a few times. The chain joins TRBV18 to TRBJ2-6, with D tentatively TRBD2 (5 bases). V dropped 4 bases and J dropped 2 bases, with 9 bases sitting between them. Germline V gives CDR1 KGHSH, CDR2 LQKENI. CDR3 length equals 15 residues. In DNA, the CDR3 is TGTGCCAGCTCACGAGGGCTCACTGGGGCCAACGTCCTGACTTTC. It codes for CASSRGLTGANVLTF.

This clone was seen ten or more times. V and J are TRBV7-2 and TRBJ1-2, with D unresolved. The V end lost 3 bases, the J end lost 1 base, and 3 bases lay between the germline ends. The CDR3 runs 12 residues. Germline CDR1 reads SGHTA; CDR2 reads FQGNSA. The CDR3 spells CASSLNNYGYTF. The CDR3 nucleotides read TGTGCCAGCAGCTTGAATAACTATGGCTACACCTTC.

In DNA, the CDR3 is TGTGCCAGCTCACCGACGGCTTCAGGGCCCTTTTCCGGGGAGCTGTTTTTT. As protein: CASSPTASGPFSGELFF. V and J are TRBV18 and TRBJ2-2; maybe TRBD1 (5 bases). Between the trimmed V and J ends, which lost 3 bases and 6 bases, there was a span of 20 bases. This CDR3 region has 17 residues. CDR1 and CDR2 (germline): KGHSH, LQKENI.

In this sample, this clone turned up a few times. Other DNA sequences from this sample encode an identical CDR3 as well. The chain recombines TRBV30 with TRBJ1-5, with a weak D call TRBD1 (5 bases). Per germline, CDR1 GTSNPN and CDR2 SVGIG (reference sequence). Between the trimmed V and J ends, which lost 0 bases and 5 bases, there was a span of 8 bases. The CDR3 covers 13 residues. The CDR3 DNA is TGTGCCTGGAGTGTCGGGGGGGATCAGCCCCAGCATTTT. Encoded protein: CAWSVGGDQPQHF.

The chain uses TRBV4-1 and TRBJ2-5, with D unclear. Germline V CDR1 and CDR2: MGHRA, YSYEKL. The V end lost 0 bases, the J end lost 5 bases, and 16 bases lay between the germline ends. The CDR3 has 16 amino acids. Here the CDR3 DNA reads TGCGCCAGCAGCCAAGATCAATCTAGAAAGATTGAGACCCAGTACTTC. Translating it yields CASSQDQSRKIETQYF.

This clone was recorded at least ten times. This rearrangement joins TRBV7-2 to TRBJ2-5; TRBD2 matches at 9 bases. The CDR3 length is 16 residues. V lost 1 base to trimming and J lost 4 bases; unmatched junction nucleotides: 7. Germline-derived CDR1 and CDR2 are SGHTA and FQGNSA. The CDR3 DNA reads TGTGCCAGCAGCTTAGGCGTAGCGGGAGTTGGAGAGACCCAGTACTTC. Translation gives CASSLGVAGVGETQYF. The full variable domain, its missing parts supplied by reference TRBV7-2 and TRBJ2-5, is GAGVSQSPSNKVTEKGKDVELRCDPISGHTALYWYRQSLGQGLEFLIYFQGNSAPDKSGLPSDRFSAERTGGSVSTLTIQRTQQEDSAVYLCASSLGVAGVGETQYFGPGTRLLVL.

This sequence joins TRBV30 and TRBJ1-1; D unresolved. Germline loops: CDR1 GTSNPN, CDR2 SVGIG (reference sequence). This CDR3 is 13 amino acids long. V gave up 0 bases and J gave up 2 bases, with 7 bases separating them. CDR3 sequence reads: CAWSVAGNTEAFF. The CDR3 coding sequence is TGTGCCTGGAGTGTCGCAGGAAACACTGAAGCTTTCTTT.

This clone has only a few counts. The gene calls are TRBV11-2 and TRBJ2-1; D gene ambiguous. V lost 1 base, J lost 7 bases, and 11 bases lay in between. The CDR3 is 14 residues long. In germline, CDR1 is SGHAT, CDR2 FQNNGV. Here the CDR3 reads CASSLARPQNEQFF. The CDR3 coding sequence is TGTGCCAGCAGCTTAGCTAGGCCTCAAAATGAGCAGTTCTTC.

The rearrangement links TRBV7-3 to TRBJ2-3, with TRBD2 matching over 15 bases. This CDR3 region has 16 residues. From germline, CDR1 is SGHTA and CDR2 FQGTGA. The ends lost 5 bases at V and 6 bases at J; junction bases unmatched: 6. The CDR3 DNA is TGTGCCAGCAGCGTGGGACTAGCGGGAGGAGGGGATACGCAGTATTTT. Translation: CASSVGLAGGGDTQYF.

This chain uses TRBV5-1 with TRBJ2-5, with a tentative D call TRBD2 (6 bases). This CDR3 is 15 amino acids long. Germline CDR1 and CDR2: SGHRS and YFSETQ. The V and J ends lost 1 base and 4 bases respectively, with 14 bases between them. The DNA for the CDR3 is TGCGCCAGCAGCTTGTATCGCGGGGAAGGAGAGACCCAGTACTTC. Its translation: CASSLYRGEGETQYF.

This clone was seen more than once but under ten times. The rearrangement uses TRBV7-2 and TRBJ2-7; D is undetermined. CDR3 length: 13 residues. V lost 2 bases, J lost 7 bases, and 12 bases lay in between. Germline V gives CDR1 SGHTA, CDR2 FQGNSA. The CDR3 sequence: CASSLHTSSEQYV. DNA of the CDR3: TGTGCCAGCAGCTTACACACCTCCTCGGAGCAGTACGTC.

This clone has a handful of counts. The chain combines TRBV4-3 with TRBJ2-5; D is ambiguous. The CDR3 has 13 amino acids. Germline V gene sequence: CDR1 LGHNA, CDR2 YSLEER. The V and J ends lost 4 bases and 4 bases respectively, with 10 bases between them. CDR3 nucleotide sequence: TGCGCCAGCAGCCGCCAATCTCGAGAGACCCAGTACTTC. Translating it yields CASSRQSRETQYF.

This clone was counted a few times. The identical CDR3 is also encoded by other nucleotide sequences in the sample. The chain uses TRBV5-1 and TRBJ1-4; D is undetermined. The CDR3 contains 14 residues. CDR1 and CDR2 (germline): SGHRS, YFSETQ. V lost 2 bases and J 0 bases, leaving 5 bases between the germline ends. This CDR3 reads CASSLDSTNEKLFF. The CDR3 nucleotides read TGCGCCAGCAGCTTAGATTCAACTAATGAAAAACTGTTTTTT.

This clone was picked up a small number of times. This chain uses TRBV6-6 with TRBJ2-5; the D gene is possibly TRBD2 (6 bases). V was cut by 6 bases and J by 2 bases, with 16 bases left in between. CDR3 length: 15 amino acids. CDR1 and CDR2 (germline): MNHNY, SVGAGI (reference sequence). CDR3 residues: CASSRLDAIQETQYF. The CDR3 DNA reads TGTGCCAGCAGCAGACTAGATGCTATACAAGAGACCCAGTACTTC.

The DNA for the CDR3 is TGCGCCAGCAGCCAAGATCGACTGGGACAGTTATATGGCTACACCTTC. Protein: CASSQDRLGQLYGYTF. V is TRBV4-3 and J is TRBJ1-2, with 7 bases identical to TRBD1. Trimming cost V 0 bases and J 5 bases; bases outside gene matches: 9. CDR1 and CDR2 (germline): LGHNA, YSLEER. CDR3 length: 16 amino acids.

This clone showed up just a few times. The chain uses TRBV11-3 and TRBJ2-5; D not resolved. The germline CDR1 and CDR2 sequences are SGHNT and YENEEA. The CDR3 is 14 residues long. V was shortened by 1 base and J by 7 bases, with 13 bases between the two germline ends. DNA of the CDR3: TGTGCCAGCAGCTTAGGGTCGCGGACGGGGACCCAGTACTTC. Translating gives CASSLGSRTGTQYF.

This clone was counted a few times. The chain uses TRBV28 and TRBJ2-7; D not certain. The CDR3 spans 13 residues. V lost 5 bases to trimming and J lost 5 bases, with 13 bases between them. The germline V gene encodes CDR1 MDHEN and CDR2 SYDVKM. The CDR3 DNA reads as TGTGCCAGCAGTGGCCGTAGGTGGGACGAGCAGTACGTC. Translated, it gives CASSGRRWDEQYV.

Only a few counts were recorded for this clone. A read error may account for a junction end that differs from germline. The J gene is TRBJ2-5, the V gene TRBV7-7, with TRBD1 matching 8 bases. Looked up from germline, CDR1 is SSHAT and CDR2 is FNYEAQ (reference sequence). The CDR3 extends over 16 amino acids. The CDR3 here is CASSLLGTGLAGTQYF. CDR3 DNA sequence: TGTGCTAGCAGCTTATTAGGGACAGGACTGGCGGGGACCCAGTACTTC.

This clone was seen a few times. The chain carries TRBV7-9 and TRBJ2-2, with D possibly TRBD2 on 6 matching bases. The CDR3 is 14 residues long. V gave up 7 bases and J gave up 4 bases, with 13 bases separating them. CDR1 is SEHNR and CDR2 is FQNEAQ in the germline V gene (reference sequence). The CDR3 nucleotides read TGTGCCAGCATCCCGCGGGATGGCACCGGGGAGCTGTTTTTT. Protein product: CASIPRDGTGELFF.